This is a list of T cell receptor beta chains from one sample in a study of cytomegalovirus exposure and HLA in healthy donors. Only in-frame clones appear in the TCRdb table, and some are missing; sequencing was by immunoSEQ multiplex PCR. The sample yields some 140,000 clones, under 85% seen once. The sequenced sample was PBMCs. These TCRs come from a man younger than 30 in good health and CMV-seronegative. The CDR3 runs from the conserved cysteine through the conserved F or W. Each record gives: D gene, J gene, V gene, clone size, CDR3 protein, CDR3 DNA. The D gene is left open where the match is weak. Clone sizes are given selectively: once, few, many, or a class where the clone is expanded.

- TRBJ2-5 TRBV7-2 - CASSLVRETQYF TGTGCCAGCAGCTTAGTTCGGGAGACCCAGTACTTC
- TRBJ1-6 TRBV6-1 once CASSDWSSYNSPLHF TGTGCCAGCAGTGATTGGAGCTCCTATAATTCACCCCTCCACTTT
TRBD1 TRBJ1-1 TRBV19 - CATLGGRTEAFF TGTGCCACCTTAGGGGGCCGCACTGAAGCTTTCTTT
- TRBJ2-7 TRBV7-2 - CASSLEPGGIEQYF TGTGCCAGCAGCTTAGAGCCTGGGGGGATCGAGCAGTACTTC
- TRBJ2-2 TRBV9 - CASSVAMGRGGVAGELFF TGTGCCAGCAGCGTAGCTATGGGAAGGGGAGGAGTTGCCGGGGAGCTGTTTTTT
- TRBJ2-7 TRBV6-5 - CASSYGGRAYEQYF TGTGCCAGCAGTTACGGAGGTCGGGCCTACGAGCAGTACTTC
TRBD1 TRBJ2-1 TRBV4-2 - CASSQDGTGGYNEQFF TGTGCCAGCAGCCAAGACGGGACAGGGGGCTACAATGAGCAGTTCTTC
- TRBJ1-2 TRBV5-6 - CASSWDKTYTF TGTGCCAGCAGTTGGGACAAAACCTACACCTTC
TRBD1 TRBJ1-6 TRBV6-1 once CASSDVGTGSSPLHF TGTGCCAGCAGTGATGTCGGGACAGGGAGTTCACCCCTCCACTTT
TRBD2 TRBJ2-7 TRBV25-1 - CASTPGGIYYEQYF TGTGCCAGCACCCCCGGGGGGATATACTACGAGCAGTACTTC